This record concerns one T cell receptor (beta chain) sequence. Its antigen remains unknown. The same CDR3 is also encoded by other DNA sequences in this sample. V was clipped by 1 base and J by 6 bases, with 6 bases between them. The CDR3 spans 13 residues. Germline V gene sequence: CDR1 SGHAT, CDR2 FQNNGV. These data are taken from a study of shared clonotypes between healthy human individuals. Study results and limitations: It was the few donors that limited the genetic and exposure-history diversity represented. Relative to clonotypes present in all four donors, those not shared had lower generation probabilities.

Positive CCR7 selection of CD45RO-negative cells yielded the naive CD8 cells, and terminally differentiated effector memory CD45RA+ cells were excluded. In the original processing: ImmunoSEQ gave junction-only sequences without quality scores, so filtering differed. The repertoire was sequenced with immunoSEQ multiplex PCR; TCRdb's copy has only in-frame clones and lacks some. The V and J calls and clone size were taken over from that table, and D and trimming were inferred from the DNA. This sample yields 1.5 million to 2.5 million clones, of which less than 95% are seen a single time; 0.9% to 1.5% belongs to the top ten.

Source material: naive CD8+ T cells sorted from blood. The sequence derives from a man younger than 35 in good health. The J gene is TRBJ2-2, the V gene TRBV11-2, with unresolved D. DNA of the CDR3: TGTGCCAGCAGCTTAGCGGTGGCCGGGGAGCTGTTTTTT. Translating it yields CASSLAVAGELFF.